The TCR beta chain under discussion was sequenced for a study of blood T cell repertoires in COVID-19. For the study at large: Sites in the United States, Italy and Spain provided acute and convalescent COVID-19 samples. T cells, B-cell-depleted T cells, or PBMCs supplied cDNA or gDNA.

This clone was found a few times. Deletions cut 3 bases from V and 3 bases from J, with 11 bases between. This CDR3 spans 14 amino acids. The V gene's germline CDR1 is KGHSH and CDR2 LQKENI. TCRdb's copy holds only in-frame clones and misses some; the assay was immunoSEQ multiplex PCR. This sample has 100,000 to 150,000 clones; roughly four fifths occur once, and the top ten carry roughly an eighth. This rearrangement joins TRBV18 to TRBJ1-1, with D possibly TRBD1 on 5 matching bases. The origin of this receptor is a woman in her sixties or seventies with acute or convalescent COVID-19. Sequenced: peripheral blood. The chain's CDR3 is CASSPGGKYTEAFF. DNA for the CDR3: TGTGCCAGCTCACCGGGGGGGAAATACACTGAAGCTTTCTTT. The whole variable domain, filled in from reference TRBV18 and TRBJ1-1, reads NAGVMQNPRHLVRRRGQEARLRCSPMKGHSHVYWYRQLPEEGLKFMVYLQKENIIDESGMPKERFSAEFPKEGPSILRIQQVVRGDSAAYFCASSPGGKYTEAFFGQGTRLTVV.